The 10 T cell receptor beta chains below were found in one sample sequenced in a study of Ad26.COV2.S vaccination and SARS-CoV-2 variants. The assay was immunoSEQ multiplex PCR, and TCRdb's table has in-frame clones only and misses some. The data show approximately 500,000 clones, with around nine tenths seen just once and more than 10% held by the top ten. Regarding treatment: 19 received Ad26.COV2.S at low or high dose, single or two shots; roughly 5 received placebo; per-sample allocation not given. Day 63 after the first vaccine or placebo injection was the time point for sampling. The sequenced sample was peripheral blood, obtained in a trial of Ad26.COV2.S vaccine versus placebo. The receptors were gathered from a person between 18 and 65 years old who received the Ad26.COV2.S COVID-19 vaccine or a placebo.

This sequence joins TRBV7-9 and TRBJ2-7; D may be TRBD2 (6 bases). V lost 3 bases to trimming and J lost 0 bases, with 15 bases between them. The CDR3 is 16 residues long. Germline CDR1 SEHNR, CDR2 FQNEAQ (reference sequence). The CDR3 region is CASSLAGRTSSYEQYF. In DNA, the CDR3 is TGTGCCAGCAGCTTGGCGGGACGGACGAGCTCCTACGAGCAGTACTTC. Based on the CDR3 plus reference TRBV7-9 and TRBJ2-7, the full variable domain is DTGVSQNPRHKITKRGQNVTFRCDPISEHNRLYWYRQTLGQGPEFLTYFQNEAQLEKSRLLSDRFSAERPKGSFSTLEIQRTEQGDSAMYLCASSLAGRTSSYEQYFGPGTRLTVT.

The chain links TRBV28 to TRBJ1-5; the D is unclear. Germline V gene lookup returns CDR1 MDHEN and CDR2 SYDVKM. This CDR3 is built from 12 residues. Trimming shortened V by 6 bases and J by 6 bases, and 9 bases separated the two germline ends. The CDR3 spells CASRVDVQPQHF. The CDR3 DNA follows: TGTGCCAGCAGGGTGGATGTTCAGCCCCAGCATTTT.

This chain connects TRBV13 to TRBJ1-2; weak D call: TRBD1 (5 bases). Germline values: CDR1 PRHDT, CDR2 FYEKMQ (reference sequence). The V end was cut by 0 bases, the J end by 4 bases, with 15 bases between. The CDR3 covers 16 residues. CDR3 nucleotides: TGTGCCAGCAGCTTAGGCCGTGGACAAAAAATCTATGGCTACACCTTC. Translated: CASSLGRGQKIYGYTF.

J is TRBJ2-3 and V is TRBV3-1 (or the pseudogene TRBV3-2), with no clear D. The CDR3 totals 13 residues. V lost 1 base and J lost 4, with 6 bases in between. Per germline, CDR1 LGHDT and CDR2 YNNKEL (reference sequence). CDR3 protein: CASSQGVSDTQYF. DNA for the CDR3: TGTGCCAGCAGCCAAGGGGTGTCAGATACGCAGTATTTT.

V is TRBV28 and J is TRBJ1-5; 11 bases map to TRBD1. The CDR3 is made up of 15 amino acids. V was clipped by 4 bases and J by 7 bases; unmatched bases: 6. The germline gives CDR1 MDHEN, CDR2 SYDVKM. The CDR3 nucleotides read TGTGCCAGCAGTTCCCGGACAGGGGGCGGACAGCCCCAGCATTTT. As protein: CASSSRTGGGQPQHF.

The J gene is TRBJ2-1, the V gene TRBV5-5; D possibly uses TRBD1 or TRBD2 (6 bases each). The V gene lost 6 bases and the J gene lost 2 bases, with 15 bases spanning the gap. This CDR3 is built from 15 residues. The germline V gene encodes CDR1 SGHKS and CDR2 YYEKEE (reference sequence). Here the CDR3 DNA reads TGTGCCAGCAAGAGGGGGGATGGCGCCTACAATGAGCAGTTCTTC. Its protein is CASKRGDGAYNEQFF.

In its sample, this clone was seen once. The chain carries TRBV19 and TRBJ2-2; D not certain. The V and J ends lost 8 bases and 4 bases respectively, with 8 bases between them. The germline V gene has CDR1 LNHDA and CDR2 SQIVND (reference sequence). The CDR3 has 12 amino acids. This chain's CDR3 is CASVNLTGELFF. In DNA form, the CDR3 reads TGTGCCAGTGTGAACCTCACCGGGGAGCTGTTTTTT.

V is TRBV11-3 and J is TRBJ2-7; no clear D gene. The V end was cut by 5 bases, the J end by 2 bases, with 16 bases between. Germline V CDR1 and CDR2: SGHNT, YENEEA. This CDR3 is built from 15 residues. The CDR3 here is CASSLSTGPTYEQYF. The CDR3 bases are TGTGCCAGCAGCCTCAGTACCGGACCAACCTACGAGCAGTACTTC.

V usage is TRBV6-2 or TRBV6-3 and J usage is TRBJ1-6; unclear D gene. This CDR3 has 15 residues. Trimming stripped 6 bases from V and 1 base from J, with 10 bases between. Germline CDR1 and CDR2: MNHEY and SVGEGT. The CDR3 DNA is TGTGCCAGCAGCCCGACCGGATCCTATAATTCACCCCTCCACTTT. Protein: CASSPTGSYNSPLHF.

The chain carries TRBV7-3 and TRBJ2-1; TRBD2 aligns across 8 bases. Looked up from germline, CDR1 is SGHTA and CDR2 is FQGTGA. With V trimmed by 4 bases and J by 1 base, 3 bases remained unmatched. This CDR3 spans 15 amino acids. CDR3 nucleotides: TGTGCCAGCAGCTCGACTAGCGCTTCCTACAATGAGCAGTTCTTC. Translated, it gives CASSSTSASYNEQFF.